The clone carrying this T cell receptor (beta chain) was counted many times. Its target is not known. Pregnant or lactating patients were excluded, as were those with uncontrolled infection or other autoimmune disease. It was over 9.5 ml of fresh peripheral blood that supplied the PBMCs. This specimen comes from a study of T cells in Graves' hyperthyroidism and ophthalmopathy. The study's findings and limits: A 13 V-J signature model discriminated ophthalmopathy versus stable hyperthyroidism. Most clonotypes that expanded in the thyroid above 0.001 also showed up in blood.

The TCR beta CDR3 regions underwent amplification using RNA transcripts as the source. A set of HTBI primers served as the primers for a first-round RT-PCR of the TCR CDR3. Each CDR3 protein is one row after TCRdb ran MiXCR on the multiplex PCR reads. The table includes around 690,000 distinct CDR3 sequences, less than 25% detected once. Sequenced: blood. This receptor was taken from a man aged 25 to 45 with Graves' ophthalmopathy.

The DNA for the CDR3 is TGTGCCAGCGGAGAGGGACTTTCGAGCTCCTACGAGCAGTACTTC. It encodes CASGEGLSSSYEQYF. V and J are TRBV6-2 or TRBV6-3 and TRBJ2-7; TRBD2 is a possible D gene (6 bases). The CDR3 totals 15 residues. V was cut by 8 bases and J by 0 bases, with 17 bases left in between. CDR1 and CDR2 from the germline V gene are MNHEY and SVGEGT.